These 17 T cell receptor beta chains came from one sample sequenced in a study of T cell changes during pregnancy in multiple sclerosis. Data came from immunoSEQ multiplex PCR; TCRdb stores just in-frame clones and leaves some out. This sample has around 40,000 clones, with around nine tenths found just once. The sample here was CD4+ T cells from peripheral blood mononuclear cells, taken after pregnancy. The receptor set was obtained from a female donor in good health, enrolled as a control in a pregnancy study.

This clone was detected once. This sequence joins TRBV4-2 and TRBJ1-2; TRBD1 is a possible D gene (6 bases). Germline V gives CDR1 LGHNA, CDR2 YNFKEQ. The CDR3 has 18 amino acids. Between the trimmed V and J ends, which lost 0 bases and 3 bases, there was a span of 20 bases. CDR3 DNA: TGTGCCAGCAGCCAAGAGGGCCCCACAGGGATTCTGGACTATGGCTACACCTTC. This sequence encodes CASSQEGPTGILDYGYTF.

The chain couples TRBV5-8 to TRBJ2-5; TRBD2 aligns across 13 bases. The CDR3 covers 18 residues. J gave up 4 bases and V 5 bases, and 14 bases lay outside the gene matches. Per the germline V gene, CDR1 is SGHTS and CDR2 is YDEGEE. CDR3 coding DNA: TGTGCCAGCAGGCCTACTACAGGGGGACTAGCGGGACTAGAGACCCAGTACTTC. Protein product: CASRPTTGGLAGLETQYF.

The chain couples TRBV5-1 to TRBJ2-3; 7 nucleotides match TRBD1. CDR3 size: 16 residues. Trimming removed 0 bases from V and 0 bases from J; junction bases left unmatched: 4. CDR1 and CDR2 (germline): SGHRS, YFSETQ. The CDR3 DNA is TGCGCCAGCAGCTTGGCCGCAGGGGGTAGCACAGATACGCAGTATTTT. This codes for CASSLAAGGSTDTQYF.

This chain links TRBV7-6 with TRBJ2-7, with 11 bases lining up with TRBD2. CDR1 is SGHVS, CDR2 FNYEAQ, per germline. Losses at the gene ends were 5 bases for V and 1 base for J; bases not matched to a gene: 7. The length of the CDR3 is 16 residues. DNA for the CDR3: TGTGCCAGCAGCGCGACTAGCGGGGAATTTTCCTACGAGCAGTACTTC. It specifies CASSATSGEFSYEQYF. Complete variable domain (other parts from reference TRBV7-6 and TRBJ2-7): GAGVSQSPRYKVTKRGQDVALRCDPISGHVSLYWYRQALGQGPEFLTYFNYEAQQDKSGLPNDRFSAERPEGSISTLTIQRTEQRDSAMYRCASSATSGEFSYEQYFGPGTRLTVT.

The chain combines TRBV5-1 with TRBJ1-5, with D maybe TRBD1 (6 bases). V was clipped by 3 bases and J by 16 bases, with 23 bases between them. This CDR3 comprises 14 residues. Germline lookup yields CDR1 SGHRS and CDR2 YFSETQ. The CDR3: CASSSIPGHPYTHF. The CDR3 DNA reads as TGCGCCAGCAGCTCCATCCCGGGACACCCTTATACACATTTT.

The chain carries TRBV10-3 and TRBJ2-3; 10 bases map to TRBD2. The CDR3 consists of 16 residues. With V trimmed by 3 bases and J by 2 bases, 5 bases remained unmatched. Germline lookup yields CDR1 ENHRY and CDR2 SYGVKD. This CDR3 is CAISELAGSITDTQYF. As DNA, the CDR3 is TGTGCCATCAGTGAACTAGCGGGATCCATCACAGATACGCAGTATTTT.

V is TRBV28 and J is TRBJ2-7, with D unclear. V lost 4 bases and J 4 bases, leaving 8 bases between the germline ends. Germline V gene sequence: CDR1 MDHEN, CDR2 SYDVKM. This CDR3 has 12 amino acids. The CDR3 nucleotides are TGTGCCAGCAGTTCCAGGCGTTACGAGCAGTACTTC. Protein product: CASSSRRYEQYF.

The chain has TRBV28 and TRBJ2-7, with D maybe TRBD2 (7 bases). The V and J ends lost 5 bases and 2 bases respectively, with 19 bases between them. The CDR3 spans 16 residues. CDR1 MDHEN and CDR2 SYDVKM come from the germline V gene. The chain's CDR3 is CASSPTQAGQTYEQYF. CDR3 nucleotide sequence: TGTGCCAGCAGTCCCACACAAGCGGGACAAACCTACGAGCAGTACTTC.

A few counts support this clone. The chain couples TRBV7-3 to TRBJ1-3, with D unclear. Germline-derived CDR1 and CDR2 are SGHTA and FQGTGA. This CDR3 is built from 14 residues. V shed 5 bases and J shed 0 bases, with 8 bases lying between them. CDR3 region: CASSLGSSGNTIYF. The CDR3, as DNA: TGTGCCAGCAGCCTAGGGAGCTCTGGAAACACCATATATTTT.

V usage is TRBV28 and J usage is TRBJ2-4; 14 positions match TRBD2. This CDR3 is built from 19 residues. The junction had 9 bases not matched to a gene; V was cut back by 5 bases and J by 0 bases. CDR1 and CDR2 from the germline V gene are MDHEN and SYDVKM. As DNA, the CDR3 is TGTGCCAGCAGTCCGCTAGGACTAGCGGGGGGATTAGCCAAAAACATTCAGTACTTC. Translated: CASSPLGLAGGLAKNIQYF.

This clone was seen a single time. J is TRBJ2-3 and V is TRBV4-2; 11 positions agree with TRBD2. Trimming took 5 bases from V and 3 from J; bases not matched to a gene: 7. Per the germline V gene, CDR1 is LGHNA and CDR2 is YNFKEQ. The CDR3 extends over 16 amino acids. The CDR3 DNA reads as TGTGCCAGCAGCTTTAAAGGGACTAGCGGAACAGATACGCAGTATTTT. It encodes CASSFKGTSGTDTQYF.

The chain is built from TRBV28 and TRBJ2-7; D possibly corresponds to TRBD1 (5 bases). The CDR3 extends over 13 amino acids. Per germline, CDR1 MDHEN and CDR2 SYDVKM. Trimming left V 8 bases short and J 0 bases short, with 11 bases between. Written as DNA, the CDR3 is TGTGCCAGCGGTCTCAGGGTCTCCTACGAGCAGTACTTC. Its translation is CASGLRVSYEQYF.

The chain employs TRBV12-5 and TRBJ2-2; D gene uncertain. Looked up from germline, CDR1 is LGHNT and CDR2 is FRNRAP. V lost 5 bases and J lost 5, with 6 bases in between. The CDR3 has 12 residues. The CDR3, as DNA: TGTGCTAGTGGTGCGTTTACCGGGGAGCTGTTTTTT. It codes for CASGAFTGELFF.

The chain couples TRBV7-2 to TRBJ1-2; D perhaps matches TRBD1 (6 bases). The CDR3 spans 15 residues. V lost 5 bases to trimming and J lost 7 bases, with 20 bases between them. CDR1 is SGHTA, CDR2 FQGNSA, per germline. Written as DNA, the CDR3 is TGTGCCAGCAGCCCCACAGGGTTCGGCGGCGGTGGCTACACCTTC. The encoded protein is CASSPTGFGGGGYTF.

The chain joins TRBV2 to TRBJ1-1; D is ambiguous. This CDR3 is built from 13 residues. Germline V gene sequence: CDR1 SNHLY, CDR2 FYNNEI. The ends were cut back, 11 bases at V and 3 bases at J, with 16 bases in the middle. For the CDR3, the DNA is TGTGCCGATAAGCCTGACGGAGACACTGAAGCTTTCTTT. Protein sequence: CADKPDGDTEAFF.

The genes are TRBV19 and TRBJ2-7; D possibly corresponds to TRBD2 (5 bases). Germline-derived CDR1 and CDR2 are LNHDA and SQIVND (reference sequence). The CDR3 totals 11 residues. The V and J ends lost 8 bases and 0 bases respectively, with 5 bases between them. CDR3 bases: TGTGCCAGTGGGAGCTCCTACGAGCAGTACTTC. Its translation is CASGSSYEQYF.

Of note for this clone: The junction and the germline gene differ at one end; a read error may be behind it. The chain employs TRBV7-7 and TRBJ2-3; D is unresolved. The CDR3 spans 13 residues. Germline lookup yields CDR1 SSHAT and CDR2 FNYEAQ (reference sequence). In nucleotides, the CDR3 is TGTGCTAGCAGCTTAGTCCCCGGAGATACGCAGTATTTT. This sequence encodes CASSLVPGDTQYF.